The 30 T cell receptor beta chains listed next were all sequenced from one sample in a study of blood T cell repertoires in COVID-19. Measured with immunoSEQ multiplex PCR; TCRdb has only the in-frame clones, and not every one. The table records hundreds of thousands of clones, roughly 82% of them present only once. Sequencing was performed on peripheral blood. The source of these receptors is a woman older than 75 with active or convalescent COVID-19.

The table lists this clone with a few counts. The CDR3 region is CAWSVPLASGTYEQYF. CDR3 bases: TGTGCCTGGAGTGTACCCCTGGCTAGCGGCACCTACGAGCAGTACTTC. This rearrangement joins TRBV30 to TRBJ2-7, with 7 bases identical to TRBD2. The CDR3 covers 16 residues. CDR1 is GTSNPN, CDR2 SVGIG, per germline (reference sequence). With 0 bases clipped from V and 2 bases from J, the junction kept 10 bases outside the gene matches. Full variable domain (remainder filled in from reference TRBV30 and TRBJ2-7): SQTIHQWPATLVQPVGSPLSLECTVEGTSNPNLYWYRQAAGRGLQLLFYSVGIGQISSEVPQNLSASRPQDRQFILSSKKLLLSDSGFYLCAWSVPLASGTYEQYFGPGTRLTVT.

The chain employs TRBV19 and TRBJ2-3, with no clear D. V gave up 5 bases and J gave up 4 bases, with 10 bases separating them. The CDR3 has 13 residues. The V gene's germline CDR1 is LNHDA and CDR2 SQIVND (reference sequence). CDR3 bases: TGTGCCAGTAGTGAGGTTCGGGCAGATACGCAGTATTTT. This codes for CASSEVRADTQYF.

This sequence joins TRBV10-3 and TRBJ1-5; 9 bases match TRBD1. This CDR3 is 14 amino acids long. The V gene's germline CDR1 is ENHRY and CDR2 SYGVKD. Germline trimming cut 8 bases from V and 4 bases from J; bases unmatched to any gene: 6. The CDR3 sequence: CAIGRQGGNQPQHF. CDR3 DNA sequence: TGTGCCATCGGGAGACAGGGGGGGAATCAGCCCCAGCATTTT.

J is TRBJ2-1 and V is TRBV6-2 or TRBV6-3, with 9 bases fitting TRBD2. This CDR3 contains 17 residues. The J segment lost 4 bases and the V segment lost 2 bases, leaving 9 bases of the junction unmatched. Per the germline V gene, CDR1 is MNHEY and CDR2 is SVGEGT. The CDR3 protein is CASSYATSGVGYNEQFF. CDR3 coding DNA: TGTGCCAGCAGTTACGCGACTAGCGGAGTGGGGTACAATGAGCAGTTCTTC.

CDR3 residues: CATGEDGYEQYF. Here the CDR3 DNA reads TGTGCCACCGGGGAGGATGGTTACGAGCAGTACTTC. The rearrangement uses TRBV28 and TRBJ2-7; a weak D match, TRBD2 (6 bases). Germline CDR1 is MDHEN and CDR2 is SYDVKM. This CDR3 has 12 residues. V gave up 10 bases and J gave up 4 bases, with 14 bases separating them.

CDR3 DNA sequence: TGTGCCAGCAGTTTGGGCAGCGGTTCACCCCTCCACTTT. Translating it yields CASSLGSGSPLHF. V and J are TRBV12-3 or TRBV12-4 and TRBJ1-6; D uncertain. Trimming cost V 3 bases and J 9 bases, with 9 bases left between them. There are 13 residues in the CDR3.

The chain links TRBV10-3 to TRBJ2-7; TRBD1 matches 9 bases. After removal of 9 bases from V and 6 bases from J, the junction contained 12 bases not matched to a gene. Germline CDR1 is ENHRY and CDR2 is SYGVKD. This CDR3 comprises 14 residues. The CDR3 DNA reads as TGTGCCATATCTCTGGACAGGGGATCGGGCGAGCAGTACTTC. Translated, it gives CAISLDRGSGEQYF.

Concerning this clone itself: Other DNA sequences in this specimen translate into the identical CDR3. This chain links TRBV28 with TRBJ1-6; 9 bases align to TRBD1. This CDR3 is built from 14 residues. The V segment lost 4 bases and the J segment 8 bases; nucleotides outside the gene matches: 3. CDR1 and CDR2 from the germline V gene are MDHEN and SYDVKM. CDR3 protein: CASSSGTGYSPLHF. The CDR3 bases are TGTGCCAGCAGTTCGGGGACAGGGTATTCACCCCTCCACTTT.

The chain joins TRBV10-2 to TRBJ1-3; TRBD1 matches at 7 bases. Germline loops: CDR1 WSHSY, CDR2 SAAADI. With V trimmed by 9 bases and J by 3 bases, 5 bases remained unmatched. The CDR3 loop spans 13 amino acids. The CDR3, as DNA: TGCGCCAGTCGACAGGGTGGTGGAAACACCATATATTTT. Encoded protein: CASRQGGGNTIYF.

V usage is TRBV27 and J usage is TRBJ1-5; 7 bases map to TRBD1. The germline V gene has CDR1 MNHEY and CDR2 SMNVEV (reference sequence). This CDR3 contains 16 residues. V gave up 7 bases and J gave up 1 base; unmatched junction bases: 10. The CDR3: CASKPNGGQSNQPQHF. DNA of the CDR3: TGTGCCAGCAAACCGAATGGGGGACAGAGCAATCAGCCCCAGCATTTT.

This CDR3 is CASSLVGRVQETQYF. As DNA, the CDR3 is TGTGCCAGCAGCTTAGTCGGGAGGGTCCAAGAGACCCAGTACTTC. The V call is TRBV7-9, the J call TRBJ2-5, with 8 bases matching TRBD2. With V trimmed by 1 base and J by 1 base, 2 bases remained unmatched. This CDR3 is 15 amino acids long. Looked up from germline, CDR1 is SEHNR and CDR2 is FQNEAQ (reference sequence).

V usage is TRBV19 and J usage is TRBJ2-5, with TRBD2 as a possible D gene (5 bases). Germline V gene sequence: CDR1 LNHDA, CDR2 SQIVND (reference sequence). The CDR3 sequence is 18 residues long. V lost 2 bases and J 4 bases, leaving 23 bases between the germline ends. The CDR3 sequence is CASSIRGPARVMGETQYF. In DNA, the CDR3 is TGTGCCAGTAGTATACGAGGGCCGGCCAGAGTTATGGGAGAGACCCAGTACTTC.

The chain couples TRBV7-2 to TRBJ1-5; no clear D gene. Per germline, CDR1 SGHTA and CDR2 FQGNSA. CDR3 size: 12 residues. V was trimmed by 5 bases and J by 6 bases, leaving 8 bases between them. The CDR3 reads CASSPEVQPQHF. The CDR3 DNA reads TGTGCCAGCAGCCCAGAGGTTCAGCCCCAGCATTTT.

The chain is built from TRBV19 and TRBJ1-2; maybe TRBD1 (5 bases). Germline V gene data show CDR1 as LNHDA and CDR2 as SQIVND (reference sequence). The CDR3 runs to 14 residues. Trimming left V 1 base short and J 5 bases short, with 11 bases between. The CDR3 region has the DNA TGTGCCAGTAGTATAGGCCGGGACTTATATGGCTACACCTTC. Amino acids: CASSIGRDLYGYTF.

For the CDR3, the DNA is TGCGCCAGCAGCTTGACCAGGACATCCTATGGCTACACCTTC. It yields the protein CASSLTRTSYGYTF. The J gene is TRBJ1-2, the V gene TRBV5-1; possibly TRBD1 for D (5 bases). This CDR3 region has 14 residues. CDR1 and CDR2 from the germline V gene are SGHRS and YFSETQ. Deletions cut 1 base from V and 4 bases from J, with 11 bases between. Complete variable domain (other parts from reference TRBV5-1 and TRBJ1-2): KAGVTQTPRYLIKTRGQQVTLSCSPISGHRSVSWYQQTPGQGLQFLFEYFSETQRNKGNFPGRFSGRQFSNSRSEMNVSTLELGDSALYLCASSLTRTSYGYTFGSGTRLTVV.

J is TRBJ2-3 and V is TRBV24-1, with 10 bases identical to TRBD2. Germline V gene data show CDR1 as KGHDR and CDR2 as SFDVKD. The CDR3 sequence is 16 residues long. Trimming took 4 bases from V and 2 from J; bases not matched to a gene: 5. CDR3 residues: CATSDWTSGTTDTQYF. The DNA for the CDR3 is TGTGCCACCAGTGACTGGACTAGCGGAACCACAGATACGCAGTATTTT.

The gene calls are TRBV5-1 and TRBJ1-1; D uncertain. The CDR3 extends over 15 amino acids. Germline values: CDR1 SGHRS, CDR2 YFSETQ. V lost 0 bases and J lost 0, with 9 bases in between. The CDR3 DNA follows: TGCGCCAGCAGCTTGGCGGGGATAATGAACACTGAAGCTTTCTTT. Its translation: CASSLAGIMNTEAFF.

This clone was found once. CDR3 sequence: CASSIGLAGEEQFF. CDR3 bases: TGCGCCAGCAGCATTGGACTAGCGGGAGAGGAGCAGTTCTTC. The rearrangement joins TRBV5-1 to TRBJ2-1; 13 nucleotides agree with TRBD2. The CDR3 covers 14 residues. Per the germline V gene, CDR1 is SGHRS and CDR2 is YFSETQ. V shed 4 bases, J shed 10 bases, and the junction held 5 bases outside the gene matches.

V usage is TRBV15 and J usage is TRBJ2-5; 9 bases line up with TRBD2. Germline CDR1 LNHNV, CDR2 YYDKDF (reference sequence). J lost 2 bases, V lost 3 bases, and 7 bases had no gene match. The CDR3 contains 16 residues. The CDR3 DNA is TGTGCCACCAGCAGCGGACGGACTAGCGCTCAAGAGACCCAGTACTTC. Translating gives CATSSGRTSAQETQYF.

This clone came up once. The CDR3 region has the DNA TGTGCCAGCAGCTTGGAGGGTGTTGCAGATACGCAGTATTTT. Translation: CASSLEGVADTQYF. The chain links TRBV7-6 to TRBJ2-3; perhaps TRBD2 as D (6 bases). CDR3 length: 14 residues. The V gene lost 3 bases and the J gene lost 4 bases, with 11 bases spanning the gap. CDR1 is SGHVS, CDR2 FNYEAQ, per germline.

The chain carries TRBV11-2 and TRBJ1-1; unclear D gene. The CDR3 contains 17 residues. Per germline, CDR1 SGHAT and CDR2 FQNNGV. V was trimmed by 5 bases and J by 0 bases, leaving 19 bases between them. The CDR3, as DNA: TGTGCCAGCAGCGGTCCGGAGGGCGCAGCTCTGAACACTGAAGCTTTCTTT. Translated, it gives CASSGPEGAALNTEAFF.

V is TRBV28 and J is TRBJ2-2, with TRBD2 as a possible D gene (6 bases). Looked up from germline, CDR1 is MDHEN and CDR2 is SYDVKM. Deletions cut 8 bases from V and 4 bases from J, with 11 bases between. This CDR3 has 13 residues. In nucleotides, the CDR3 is TGTGCCAGCGAAATGGAGGGCACCGGGGAGCTGTTTTTT. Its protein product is CASEMEGTGELFF. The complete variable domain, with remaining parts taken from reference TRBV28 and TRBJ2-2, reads DVKVTQSSRYLVKRTGEKVFLECVQDMDHENMFWYRQDPGLGLRLIYFSYDVKMKEKGDIPEGYSVSREKKERFSLILESASTNQTSMYLCASEMEGTGELFFGEGSRLTVL.

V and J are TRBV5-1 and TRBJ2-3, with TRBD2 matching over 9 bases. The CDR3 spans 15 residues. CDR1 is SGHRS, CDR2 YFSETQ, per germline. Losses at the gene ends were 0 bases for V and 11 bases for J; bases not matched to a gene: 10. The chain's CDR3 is CASSLGASGATRQYF. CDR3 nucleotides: TGCGCCAGCAGCTTGGGAGCTAGCGGGGCCACACGGCAGTATTTT. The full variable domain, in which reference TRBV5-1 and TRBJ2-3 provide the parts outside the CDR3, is KAGVTQTPRYLIKTRGQQVTLSCSPISGHRSVSWYQQTPGQGLQFLFEYFSETQRNKGNFPGRFSGRQFSNSRSEMNVSTLELGDSALYLCASSLGASGATRQYFGPGTRLTVL.

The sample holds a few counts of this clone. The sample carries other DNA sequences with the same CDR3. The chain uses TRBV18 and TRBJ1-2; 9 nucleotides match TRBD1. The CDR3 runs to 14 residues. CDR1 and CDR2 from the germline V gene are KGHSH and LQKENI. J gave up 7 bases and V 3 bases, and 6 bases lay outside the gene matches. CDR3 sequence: CASSPEGQGTGYTF. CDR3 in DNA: TGTGCCAGCTCACCCGAAGGACAGGGGACTGGCTACACCTTC.

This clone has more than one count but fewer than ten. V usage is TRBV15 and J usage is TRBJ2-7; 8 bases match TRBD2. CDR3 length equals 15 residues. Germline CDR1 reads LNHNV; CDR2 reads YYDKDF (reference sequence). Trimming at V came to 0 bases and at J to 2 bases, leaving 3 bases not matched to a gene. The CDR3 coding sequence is TGTGCCACCAGCAGAGATCGGGGGGGCCCCTACGAGCAGTACTTC. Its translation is CATSRDRGGPYEQYF.

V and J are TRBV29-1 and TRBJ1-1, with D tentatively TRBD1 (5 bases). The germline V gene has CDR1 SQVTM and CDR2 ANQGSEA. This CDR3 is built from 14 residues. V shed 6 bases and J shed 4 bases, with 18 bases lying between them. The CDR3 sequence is CSVGMGQMGTEAFF. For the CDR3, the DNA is TGCAGCGTGGGAATGGGGCAGATGGGCACTGAAGCTTTCTTT.

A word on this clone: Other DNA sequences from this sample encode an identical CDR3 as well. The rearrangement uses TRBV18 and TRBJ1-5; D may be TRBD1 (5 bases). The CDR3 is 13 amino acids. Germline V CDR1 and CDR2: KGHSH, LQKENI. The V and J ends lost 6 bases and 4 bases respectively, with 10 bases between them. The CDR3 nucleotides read TGTGCCAGCTCCCCCGACAGTAATCAGCCCCAGCATTTT. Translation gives CASSPDSNQPQHF.

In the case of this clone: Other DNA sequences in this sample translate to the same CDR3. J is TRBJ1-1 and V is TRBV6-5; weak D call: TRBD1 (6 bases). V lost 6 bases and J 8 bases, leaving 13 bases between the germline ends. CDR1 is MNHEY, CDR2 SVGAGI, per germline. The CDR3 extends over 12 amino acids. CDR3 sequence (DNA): TGTGCCAGCAGCAGTCCAGGGACAGAAGCTTTCTTT. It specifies CASSSPGTEAFF.

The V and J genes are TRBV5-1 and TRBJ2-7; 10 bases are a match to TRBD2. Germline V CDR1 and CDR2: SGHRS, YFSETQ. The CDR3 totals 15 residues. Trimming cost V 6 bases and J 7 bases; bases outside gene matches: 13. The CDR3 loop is CASTEVTSGMGEQYF. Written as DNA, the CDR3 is TGCGCCAGCACGGAGGTAACTAGCGGGATGGGGGAGCAGTACTTC.

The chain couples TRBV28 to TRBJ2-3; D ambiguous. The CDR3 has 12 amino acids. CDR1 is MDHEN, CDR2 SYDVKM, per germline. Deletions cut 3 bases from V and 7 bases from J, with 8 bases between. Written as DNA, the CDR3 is TGTGCCAGCAGTTTGCCCAGATATACGCAGTATTTT. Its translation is CASSLPRYTQYF.